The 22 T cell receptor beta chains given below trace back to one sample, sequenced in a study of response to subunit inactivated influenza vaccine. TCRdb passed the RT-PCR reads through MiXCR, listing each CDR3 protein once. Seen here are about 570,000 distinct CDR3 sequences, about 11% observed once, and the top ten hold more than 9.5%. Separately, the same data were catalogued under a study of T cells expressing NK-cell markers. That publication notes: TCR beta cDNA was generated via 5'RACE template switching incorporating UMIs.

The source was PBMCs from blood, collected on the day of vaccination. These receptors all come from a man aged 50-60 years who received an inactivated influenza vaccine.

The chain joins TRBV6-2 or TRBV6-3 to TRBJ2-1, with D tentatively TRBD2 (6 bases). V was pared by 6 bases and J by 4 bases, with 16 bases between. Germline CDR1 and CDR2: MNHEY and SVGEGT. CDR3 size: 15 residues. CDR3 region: CASRTRDSPYNEQFF. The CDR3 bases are TGTGCCAGCAGAACCCGGGACTCGCCTTACAATGAGCAGTTCTTC.

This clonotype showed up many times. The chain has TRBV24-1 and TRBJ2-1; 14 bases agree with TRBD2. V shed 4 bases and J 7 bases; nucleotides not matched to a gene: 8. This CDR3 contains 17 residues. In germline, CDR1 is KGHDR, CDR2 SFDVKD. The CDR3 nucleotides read TGTGCCACCAGTGAGTCTAGACTAGCGGGGGGGTGGAATGAGCAGTTCTTC. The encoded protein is CATSESRLAGGWNEQFF.

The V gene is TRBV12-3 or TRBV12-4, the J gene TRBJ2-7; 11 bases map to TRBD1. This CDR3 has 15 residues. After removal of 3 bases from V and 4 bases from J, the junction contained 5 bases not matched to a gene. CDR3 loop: CASSFRTGGIYEQYF. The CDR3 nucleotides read TGTGCCAGCAGTTTTAGGACAGGGGGCATTTACGAGCAGTACTTC.

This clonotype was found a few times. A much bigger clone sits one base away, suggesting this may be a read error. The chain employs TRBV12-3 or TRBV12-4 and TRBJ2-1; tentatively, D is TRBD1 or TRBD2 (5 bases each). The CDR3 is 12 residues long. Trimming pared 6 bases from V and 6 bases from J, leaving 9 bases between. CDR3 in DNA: TGTGCCAGCAGCCCCGGGGCCAATGAGCAGTTCTTC. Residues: CASSPGANEQFF.

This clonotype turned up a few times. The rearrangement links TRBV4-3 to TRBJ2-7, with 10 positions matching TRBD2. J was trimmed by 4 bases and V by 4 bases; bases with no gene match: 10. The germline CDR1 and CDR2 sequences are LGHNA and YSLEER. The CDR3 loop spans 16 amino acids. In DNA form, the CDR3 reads TGCGCCAGCAGCCCAACGGGGCTAGCGGGAGTATACGAGCAGTACTTC. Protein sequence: CASSPTGLAGVYEQYF.

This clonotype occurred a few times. The chain's CDR3 is CASSEGLARYNEQFF. DNA for the CDR3: TGTGCCAGCAGTGAGGGACTAGCGAGATACAATGAGCAGTTCTTC. The V and J genes are TRBV2 and TRBJ2-1, with TRBD2 matching 10 bases. Germline V lookup: CDR1 SNHLY, CDR2 FYNNEI. This CDR3 has 15 residues. Unmatched junction bases numbered 3, after V lost 3 bases and J lost 4 bases. Variable domain in full (rest from reference TRBV2 and TRBJ2-1): EPEVTQTPSHQVTQMGQEVILRCVPISNHLYFYWYRQILGQKVEFLVSFYNNEISEKSEIFDDQFSVERPDGSNFTLKIRSTKLEDSAMYFCASSEGLARYNEQFFGPGTRLTVL.

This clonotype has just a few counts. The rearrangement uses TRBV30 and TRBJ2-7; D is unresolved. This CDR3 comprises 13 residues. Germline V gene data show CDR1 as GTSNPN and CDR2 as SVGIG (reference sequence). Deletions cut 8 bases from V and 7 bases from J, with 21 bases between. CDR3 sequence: CAHKGRRSTEQYF. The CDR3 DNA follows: TGTGCCCATAAGGGCAGGAGATCTACAGAGCAGTACTTC.

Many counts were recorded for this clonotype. This CDR3 reads CASSQDRGGYNEQFF. The CDR3 bases are TGCGCCAGCAGCCAAGATCGGGGCGGCTACAATGAGCAGTTCTTC. The rearrangement joins TRBV4-3 to TRBJ2-1; perhaps D is TRBD1 or TRBD2 (5 bases each). CDR3 length equals 15 residues. The V end lost 0 bases, the J end lost 3 bases, and 9 bases lay between the germline ends. Germline assignment: CDR1 LGHNA and CDR2 YSLEER.

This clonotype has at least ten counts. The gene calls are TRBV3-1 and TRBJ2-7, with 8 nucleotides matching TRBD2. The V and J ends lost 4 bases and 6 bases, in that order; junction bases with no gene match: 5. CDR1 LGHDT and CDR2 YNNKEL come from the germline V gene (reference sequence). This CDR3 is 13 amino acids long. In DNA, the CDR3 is TGTGCCAGCAGCCCTAGACTAGCGACCGAGCAGTACTTC. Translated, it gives CASSPRLATEQYF.

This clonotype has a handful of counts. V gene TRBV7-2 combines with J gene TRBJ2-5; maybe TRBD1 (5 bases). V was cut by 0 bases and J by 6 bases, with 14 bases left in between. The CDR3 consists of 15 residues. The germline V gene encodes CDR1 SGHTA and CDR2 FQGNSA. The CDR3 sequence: CASSLAQAILQTQYF. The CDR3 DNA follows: TGTGCCAGCAGCTTAGCACAGGCGATACTACAGACCCAGTACTTC.

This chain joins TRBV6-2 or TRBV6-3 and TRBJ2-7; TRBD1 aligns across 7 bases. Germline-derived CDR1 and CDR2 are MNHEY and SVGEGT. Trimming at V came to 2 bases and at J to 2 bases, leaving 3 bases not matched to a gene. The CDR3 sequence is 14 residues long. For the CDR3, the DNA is TGTGCCAGCAGTTACGGCCAGGGGGCCTACGAGCAGTACTTC. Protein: CASSYGQGAYEQYF.

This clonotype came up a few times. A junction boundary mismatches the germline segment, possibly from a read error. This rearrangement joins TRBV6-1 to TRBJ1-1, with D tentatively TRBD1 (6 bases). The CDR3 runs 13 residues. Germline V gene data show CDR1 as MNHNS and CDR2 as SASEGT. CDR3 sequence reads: CASRGHPNAEAFF. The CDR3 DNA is TGTGCCAGCAGGGGACATCCGAACGCTGAAGCTTTCTTT.

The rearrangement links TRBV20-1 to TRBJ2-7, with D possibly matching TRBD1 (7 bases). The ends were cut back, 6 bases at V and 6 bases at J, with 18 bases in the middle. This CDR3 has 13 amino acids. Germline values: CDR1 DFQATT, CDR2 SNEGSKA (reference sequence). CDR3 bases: TGCAGTGCGGGACTCCCAGGGGGAAGCGAGCAGTACTTC. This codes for CSAGLPGGSEQYF.

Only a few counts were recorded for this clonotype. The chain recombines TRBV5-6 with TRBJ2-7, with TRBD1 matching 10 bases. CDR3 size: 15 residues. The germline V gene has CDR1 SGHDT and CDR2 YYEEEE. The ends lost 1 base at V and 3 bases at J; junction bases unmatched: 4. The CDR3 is CASSLWTGGFYEQYF. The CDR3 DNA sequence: TGTGCCAGCAGCTTGTGGACAGGGGGTTTCTACGAGCAGTACTTC. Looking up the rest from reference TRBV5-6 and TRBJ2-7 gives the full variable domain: DAGVTQSPTHLIKTRGQQVTLRCSPKSGHDTVSWYQQALGQGPQFIFQYYEEEERQRGNFPDRFSGHQFPNYSSELNVNALLLGDSALYLCASSLWTGGFYEQYFGPGTRLTVT.

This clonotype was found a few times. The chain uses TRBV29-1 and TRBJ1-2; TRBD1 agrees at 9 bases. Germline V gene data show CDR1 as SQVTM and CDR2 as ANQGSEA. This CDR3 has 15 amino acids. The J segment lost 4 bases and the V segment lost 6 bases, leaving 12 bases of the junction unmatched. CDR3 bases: TGCAGCGTCCGCCCCGCGGGACAGGGTGCCTATGGCTACACCTTC. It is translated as CSVRPAGQGAYGYTF.

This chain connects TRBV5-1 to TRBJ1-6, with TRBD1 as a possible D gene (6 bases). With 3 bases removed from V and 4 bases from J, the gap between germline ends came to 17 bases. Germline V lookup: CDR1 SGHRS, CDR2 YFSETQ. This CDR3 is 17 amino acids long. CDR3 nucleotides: TGCGCCAGCAGCTGGCTCGACAGGACCATATATAATTCACCCCTCCACTTT. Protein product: CASSWLDRTIYNSPLHF.

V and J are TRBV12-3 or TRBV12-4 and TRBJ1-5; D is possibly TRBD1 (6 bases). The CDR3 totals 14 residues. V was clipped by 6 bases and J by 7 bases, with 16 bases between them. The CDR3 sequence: CASRQGGYRQPQHF. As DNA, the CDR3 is TGTGCCAGCAGACAGGGAGGGTATAGGCAGCCCCAGCATTTT.

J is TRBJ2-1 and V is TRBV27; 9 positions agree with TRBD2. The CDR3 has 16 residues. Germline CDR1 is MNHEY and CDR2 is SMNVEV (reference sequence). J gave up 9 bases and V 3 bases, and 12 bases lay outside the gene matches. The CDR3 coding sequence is TGTGCCAGCAGTTTGCGGAGTAGCGGGAGCTCTGGTGAGCAGTTCTTC. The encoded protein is CASSLRSSGSSGEQFF.

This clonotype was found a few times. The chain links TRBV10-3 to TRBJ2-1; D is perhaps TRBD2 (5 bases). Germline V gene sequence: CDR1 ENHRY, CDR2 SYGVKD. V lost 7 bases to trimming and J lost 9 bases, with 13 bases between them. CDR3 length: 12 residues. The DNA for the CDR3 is TGTGCCATCACAATGGACTTTACTGAGCAGTTCTTC. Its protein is CAITMDFTEQFF.

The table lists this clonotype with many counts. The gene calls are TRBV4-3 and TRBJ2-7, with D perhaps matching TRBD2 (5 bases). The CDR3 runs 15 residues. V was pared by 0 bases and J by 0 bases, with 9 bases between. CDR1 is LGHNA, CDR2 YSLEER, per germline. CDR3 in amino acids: CASSQESSSSYEQYF. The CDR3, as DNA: TGCGCCAGCAGCCAAGAGTCTAGCAGCTCCTACGAGCAGTACTTC.

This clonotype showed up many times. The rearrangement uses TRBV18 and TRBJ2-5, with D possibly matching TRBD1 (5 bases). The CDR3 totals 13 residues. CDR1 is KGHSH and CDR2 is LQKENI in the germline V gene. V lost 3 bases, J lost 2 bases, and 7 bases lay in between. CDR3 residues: CASSPRQQETQYF. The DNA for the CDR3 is TGTGCCAGCTCACCCCGACAGCAAGAGACCCAGTACTTC.

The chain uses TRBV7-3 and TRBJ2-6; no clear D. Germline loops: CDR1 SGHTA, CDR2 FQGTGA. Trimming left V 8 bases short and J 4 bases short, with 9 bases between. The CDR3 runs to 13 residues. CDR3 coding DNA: TGTGCCAGCGGCATTACCGGGGCCAACGTCCTGACTTTC. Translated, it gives CASGITGANVLTF.